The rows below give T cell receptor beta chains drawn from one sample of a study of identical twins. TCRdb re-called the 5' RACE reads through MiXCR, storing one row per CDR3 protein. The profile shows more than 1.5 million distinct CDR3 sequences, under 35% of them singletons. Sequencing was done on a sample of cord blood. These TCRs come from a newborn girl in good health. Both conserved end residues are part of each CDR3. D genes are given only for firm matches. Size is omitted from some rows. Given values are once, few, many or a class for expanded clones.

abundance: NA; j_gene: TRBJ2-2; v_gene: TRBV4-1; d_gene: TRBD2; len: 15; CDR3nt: TGCGCCAGCAGCCATGGAAAGCGGGAGGTCGGGGAGCTGTTTTTT; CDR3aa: CASSHGKREVGELFF
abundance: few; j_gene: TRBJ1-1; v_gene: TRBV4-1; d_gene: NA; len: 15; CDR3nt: TGCGCCAGCAGCCAAGAGGAAGGCAGGGACACTGAAGCTTTCTTT; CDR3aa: CASSQEEGRDTEAFF
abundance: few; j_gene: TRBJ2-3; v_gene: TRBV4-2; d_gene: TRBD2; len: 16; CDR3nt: TGTGCCAGCAGCCAAGAGGTAGCGGGGGGAACAGATACGCAGTATTTT; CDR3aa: CASSQEVAGGTDTQYF
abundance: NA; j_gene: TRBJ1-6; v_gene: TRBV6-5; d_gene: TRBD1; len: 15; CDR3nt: TGTGCCAGCAGCCCCTCGGACAGGCGAGGTTCACCCCTCCACTTT; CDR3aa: CASSPSDRRGSPLHF
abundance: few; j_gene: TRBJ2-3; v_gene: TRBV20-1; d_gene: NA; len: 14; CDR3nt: TGCAGTGCTAGTTCTGGGCTACTTCGAGATACGCAGTATTTT; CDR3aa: CSASSGLLRDTQYF
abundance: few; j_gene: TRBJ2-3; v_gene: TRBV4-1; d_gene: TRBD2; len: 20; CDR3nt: TGCGCCAGCAGCCATCCCCTCCCCTTGGGACTAGCGGGAGAGGTAGATACGCAGTATTTT; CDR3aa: CASSHPLPLGLAGEVDTQYF
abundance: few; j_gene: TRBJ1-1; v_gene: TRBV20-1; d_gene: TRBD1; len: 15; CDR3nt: TGCAGTGCTAGATTTCAGGGGGCACCTAACACTGAAGCTTTCTTT; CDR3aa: CSARFQGAPNTEAFF
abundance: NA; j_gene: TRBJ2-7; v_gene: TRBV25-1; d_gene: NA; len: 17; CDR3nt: TGTGCCAGCAGTGGGGGTTGGGGACGACTCTCCTACAATGAGCAGTACTTC; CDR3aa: CASSGGWGRLSYNEQYF
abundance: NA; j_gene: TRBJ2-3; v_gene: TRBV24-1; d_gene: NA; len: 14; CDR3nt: TGTGCCACCAGTGATTTCAAGAGGGCGGATACGCAGTATTTT; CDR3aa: CATSDFKRADTQYF
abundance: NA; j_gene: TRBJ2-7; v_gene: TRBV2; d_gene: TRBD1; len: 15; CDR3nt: TGTGCCAGCAGTGGACAGGGTGCCCTAACCTACGAGCAGTACTTC; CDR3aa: CASSGQGALTYEQYF
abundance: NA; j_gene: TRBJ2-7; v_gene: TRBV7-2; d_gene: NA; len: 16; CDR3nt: TGTGCCAGCAGCTTAGCGGTGGGTTATTACTCCTACGAGCAGTACTTC; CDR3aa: CASSLAVGYYSYEQYF
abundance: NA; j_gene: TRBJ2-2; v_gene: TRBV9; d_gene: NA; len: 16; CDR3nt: TGTGCCAGCAGCCCCCGCCTCGATAGCGGCCCTGGGGAGCTGTTTTTT; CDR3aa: CASSPRLDSGPGELFF
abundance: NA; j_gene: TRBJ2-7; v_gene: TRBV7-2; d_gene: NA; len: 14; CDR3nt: TGTGCCAGCAGCTTCGCGGGCGTAACCTACGAGCAGTACTTC; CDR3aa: CASSFAGVTYEQYF
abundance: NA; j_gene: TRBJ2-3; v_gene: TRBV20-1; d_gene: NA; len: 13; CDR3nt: TGCAGTGCCATCAGAGGCCACACAGACACGCAGTATTTT; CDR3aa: CSAIRGHTDTQYF
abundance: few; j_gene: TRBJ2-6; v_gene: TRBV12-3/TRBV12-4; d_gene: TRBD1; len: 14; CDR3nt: TGTGCCAGCAGTTGGGGACAGGGGGCCAACGTCCTGACTTTC; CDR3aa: CASSWGQGANVLTF
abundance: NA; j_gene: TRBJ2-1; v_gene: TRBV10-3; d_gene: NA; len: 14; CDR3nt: TGTGCCACCCAAGACACTAGCCCTTACAATGAGCAGTTCTTC; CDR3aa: CATQDTSPYNEQFF
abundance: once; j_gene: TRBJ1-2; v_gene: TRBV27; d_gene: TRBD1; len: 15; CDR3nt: TGTGCCAGCAGGGGCCGGGACAGGGGGTATTATGGCTACACCTTC; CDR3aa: CASRGRDRGYYGYTF
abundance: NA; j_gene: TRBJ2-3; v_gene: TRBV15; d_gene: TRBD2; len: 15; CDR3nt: TGTGCCACCAGCAGAACTAGCGGGTTCACAGATACGCAGTATTTT; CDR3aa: CATSRTSGFTDTQYF
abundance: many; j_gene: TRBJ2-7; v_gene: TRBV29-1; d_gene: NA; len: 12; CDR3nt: TGCAGCGTTGTTGGTGAAGGGGGGCAGCAGTACTTC; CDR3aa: CSVVGEGGQQYF
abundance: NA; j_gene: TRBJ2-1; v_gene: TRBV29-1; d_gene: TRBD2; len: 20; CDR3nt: TGCAGCGTTGAAGATCGGTCCACTAGCGGGGGCCCTTTTAACCAAGAGACCCAGTTCTTC; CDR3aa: CSVEDRSTSGGPFNQETQFF
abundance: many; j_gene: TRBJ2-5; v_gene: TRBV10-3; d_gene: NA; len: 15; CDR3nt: TGTGCCATCAGTGAGTCGGGGACTTCTAAAGAGACCCAGTACTTC; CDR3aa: CAISESGTSKETQYF
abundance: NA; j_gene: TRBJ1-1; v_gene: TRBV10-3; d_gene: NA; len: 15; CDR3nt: TGTGCCATCAGCGACCGCAGGGTTCCAAACACTGAAGCTTTCTTT; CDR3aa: CAISDRRVPNTEAFF
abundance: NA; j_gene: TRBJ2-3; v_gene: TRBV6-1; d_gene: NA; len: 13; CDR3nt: TGTGCCAGCCATACGGGTAACACAGATACGCAGTATTTT; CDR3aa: CASHTGNTDTQYF
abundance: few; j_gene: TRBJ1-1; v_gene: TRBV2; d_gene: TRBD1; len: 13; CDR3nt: TGTGCCAGCGCGGGACAGGGAGTGTCTGAAGCTTTCTTT; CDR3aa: CASAGQGVSEAFF
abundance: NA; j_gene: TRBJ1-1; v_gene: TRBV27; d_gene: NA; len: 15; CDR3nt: TGTGCCAGCTACCTCCGGGGGTTGGGGAACACTGAAGCTTTCTTT; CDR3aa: CASYLRGLGNTEAFF
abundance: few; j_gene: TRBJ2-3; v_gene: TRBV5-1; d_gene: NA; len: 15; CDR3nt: TGCGCCAGCAGCTTGGTGGACTTGAACACAGATACGCAGTATTTT; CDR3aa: CASSLVDLNTDTQYF
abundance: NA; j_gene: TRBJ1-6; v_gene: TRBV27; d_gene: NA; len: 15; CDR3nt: TGTGCCAGCAGTCCCCTGGTGGGGGGCAATTCACCCCTCCACTTT; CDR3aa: CASSPLVGGNSPLHF
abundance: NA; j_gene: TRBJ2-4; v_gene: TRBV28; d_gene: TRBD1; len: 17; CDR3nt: TGTGCCAGCAGTGCCCGGGACAGGGGAGGTATTCAAAACATTCAGTACTTC; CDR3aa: CASSARDRGGIQNIQYF
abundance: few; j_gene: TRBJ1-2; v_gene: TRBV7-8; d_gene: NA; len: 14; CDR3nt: TGTGCCAGCAGCTTAGCCAGGGAGAGCTATGGCTACACCTTC; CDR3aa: CASSLARESYGYTF
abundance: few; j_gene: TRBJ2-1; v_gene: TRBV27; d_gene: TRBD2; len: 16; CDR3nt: TGTGCCAGCAGCCATTTAGCGGGTCTTACATACAATGAGCAGTTCTTC; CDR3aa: CASSHLAGLTYNEQFF
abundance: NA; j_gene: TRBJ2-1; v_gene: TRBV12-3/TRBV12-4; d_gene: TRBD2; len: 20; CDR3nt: TGTGCCAGCAGTTTGAGAGGGACTAGCGGGAATGGGGACTCCTACAATGAGCAGTTCTTC; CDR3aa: CASSLRGTSGNGDSYNEQFF
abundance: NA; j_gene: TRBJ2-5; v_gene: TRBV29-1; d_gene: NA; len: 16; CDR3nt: TGCAGCGTTGATCGGTTGGCGTTAGAATCTCGAGAGACCCAGTACTTC; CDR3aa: CSVDRLALESRETQYF
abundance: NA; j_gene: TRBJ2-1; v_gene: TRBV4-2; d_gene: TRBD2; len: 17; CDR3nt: TGTGCCAGCAGCCAAGGGGGACTAGCGGGGCCATACAATGAGCAGTTCTTC; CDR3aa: CASSQGGLAGPYNEQFF
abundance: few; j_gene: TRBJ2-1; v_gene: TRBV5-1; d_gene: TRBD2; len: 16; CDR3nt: TGCGCCAGCAGCTTCCCCAGCGGGGGGCTCAGCAATGAGCAGTTCTTC; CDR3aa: CASSFPSGGLSNEQFF
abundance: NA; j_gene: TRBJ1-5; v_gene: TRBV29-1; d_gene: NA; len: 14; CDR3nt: TGCAGCGTTGCCGGGGACTATAGCAATCAGCCCCAGCATTTT; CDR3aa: CSVAGDYSNQPQHF
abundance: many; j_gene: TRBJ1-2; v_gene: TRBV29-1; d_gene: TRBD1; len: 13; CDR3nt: TGCAGCGTCTTGACAGGGGGGGACTATGGCTACACCTTC; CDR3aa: CSVLTGGDYGYTF
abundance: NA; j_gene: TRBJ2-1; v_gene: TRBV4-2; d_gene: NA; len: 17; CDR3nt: TGTGCCAGCAGCCAAGAGGGGTCAGGGGAAAAGGGCTACGAGCAGTTCTTC; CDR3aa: CASSQEGSGEKGYEQFF
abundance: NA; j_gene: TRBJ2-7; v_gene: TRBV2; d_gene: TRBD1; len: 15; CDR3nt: TGTGCCAGCAGTGAAGGGGGGCCAGGGGGCGACGAGCAGTACTTC; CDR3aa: CASSEGGPGGDEQYF
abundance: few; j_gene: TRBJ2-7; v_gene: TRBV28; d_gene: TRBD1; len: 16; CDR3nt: TGTGCCAGCAGTCAGCGATCCGGGACAGGCACCCACGAGCAGTACTTC; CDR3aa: CASSQRSGTGTHEQYF
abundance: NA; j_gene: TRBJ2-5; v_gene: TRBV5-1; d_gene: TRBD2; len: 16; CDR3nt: TGCGCCAGCAGCTTAGTAGGACTAGCGGTGCAAGAGACCCAGTACTTC; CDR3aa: CASSLVGLAVQETQYF
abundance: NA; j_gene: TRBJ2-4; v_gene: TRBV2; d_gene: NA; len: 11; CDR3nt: TGTGCCAGCAGTGAAGCGGTTCAGCAGTACTTC; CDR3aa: CASSEAVQQYF